The sequence of this TCR beta chain was determined in a study of shared clonotypes between healthy human individuals. Study details: Each donor contributed plates that comprised three CD4 naive, three CD4 memory, two CD8 naive and one CD8 memory.

Comment on this clone: The antigen is unknown.

Study observations and caveats: Sequencing depth was a factor that was expected to affect clonotype sharing among donors. Naive subsets usually exceeded memory subsets in estimated richness. Tissue TCR repertoires likely differ from these blood-only repertoires.

Repertoires were generated with immunoSEQ multiplex PCR, while TCRdb's copy carries only in-frame clones and drops some. Among approximately 2.5 million clones listed, more than 90% were seen once. CDR3 length equals 15 residues. CDR1 is KGHSH and CDR2 is LQKENI in the germline V gene. Trimming shortened V by 2 bases and J by 8 bases, and 16 bases separated the two germline ends. This sequence was found in a man younger than 30 in good health. Sample: naive CD4+ T cells sorted from blood. Subset in this sample: CD45RA+ positively selected. The rearrangement links TRBV18 to TRBJ2-4, with D possibly being TRBD1 or TRBD2 (5 bases each). The CDR3 loop reads CASSPDRGDGDIQYF. CDR3 DNA sequence: TGTGCCAGCTCACCAGATCGGGGCGATGGGGACATTCAGTACTTC.